Here is one TCR beta chain with its context. The data were obtained in a study of shared clonotypes between healthy human individuals. On the study more broadly: A donor's plate count was three for CD4 naive and three for CD4 memory; CD8 naive had two and CD8 memory one.

Profiled with immunoSEQ multiplex PCR; TCRdb holds only in-frame clones, not every one. The sample shows some 2,000,000 clones, 95% of them seen only once. It was into CD45RA+ naive and CD45RA-negative memory subsets that the CD4+ cells were split. CDR3 length equals 14 residues. Germline lookup yields CDR1 LNHDA and CDR2 SQIVND (reference sequence). Trimming took off 2 bases at V and 1 base at J, with 8 bases between the two ends. Sequenced material: naive CD4+ T cells sorted from blood. Subset denoted: CD45RA+ positively selected. This TCR was recovered from a man aged 18-30 years in good health. V and J are TRBV19 and TRBJ1-1, with D unclear. As DNA, the CDR3 is TGTGCCAGTAGTATAATTCCGGGGAACACTGAAGCTTTCTTT. Translating gives CASSIIPGNTEAFF.